This T cell receptor beta chain was sequenced during a study of control samples from healthy donors and cancer patients. Data came from immunoSEQ multiplex PCR; TCRdb stores just in-frame clones and leaves some out. The sample lists some 90,000 clones, more than 85% occurring once. This clone was observed a single time. The ends lost 1 base at V and 4 bases at J; junction bases unmatched: 4. The CDR3 loop spans 17 amino acids. CDR1 and CDR2 (germline): SGHTA, FQGNSA. Sequences were obtained from blood. V and J are TRBV7-2 and TRBJ2-2, with 12 bases fitting TRBD2. This TCR derives from a woman in her forties or fifties in good health. CDR3 residues: CASSLVATSGSTGELFF. CDR3 DNA: TGTGCCAGCAGCTTAGTTGCGACTAGCGGGAGCACCGGGGAGCTGTTTTTT. The full variable domain, completed using reference TRBV7-2 and TRBJ2-2, is GAGVSQSPSNKVTEKGKDVELRCDPISGHTALYWYRQSLGQGLEFLIYFQGNSAPDKSGLPSDRFSAERTGGSVSTLTIQRTQQEDSAVYLCASSLVATSGSTGELFFGEGSRLTVL.